This T cell receptor (beta chain) was profiled in a study of PD-1 blockade in classical Hodgkin lymphoma. General study points: Reports indicated that newly diagnosed patients had lower baseline TCR diversity than healthy donors did.

This CDR3 is 16 amino acids long. The germline gives CDR1 MGHRA, CDR2 YSYEKL. The V end lost 2 bases, the J end lost 6 bases, and 16 bases lay between the germline ends. Note on this clone: Its specificity is not known.

Time point reported: newly diagnosed, previously untreated cHL patient sample. The repertoire was sequenced with immunoSEQ multiplex PCR; TCRdb's copy has only in-frame clones and lacks some. This table has some 27,000 clones, 90% to 95% appearing once. The receptor was derived from a human donor with classical Hodgkin lymphoma. The sample was peripheral blood mononuclear cells (PBMCs). The J gene is TRBJ1-4, the V gene TRBV4-1, with D unresolved. The CDR3 reads CASSQRPDAEHEKLFF. The CDR3 DNA is TGCGCCAGCAGCCAACGCCCGGACGCCGAACATGAAAAACTGTTTTTT.